This entry concerns a single TCR beta chain. The sample comes from a study of cytomegalovirus exposure and HLA in healthy donors. In the PCR, 60 Vbeta and 13 Jbeta primers were used. Clones were read by immunoSEQ multiplex PCR, and TCRdb kept only the in-frame ones, dropping some. The sample lists about 110,000 clones, about two thirds occurring once. Material for sequencing was PBMCs. This receptor was identified in a female donor in good health and CMV-seronegative.

In DNA form, the CDR3 reads TGTGCCAGCAGCTTCTATGGGACAGGAGGAAGTGGCTACACCTTC. Translation: CASSFYGTGGSGYTF. The rearrangement links TRBV7-2 to TRBJ1-2; 8 bases line up with TRBD1. Looked up from germline, CDR1 is SGHTA and CDR2 is FQGNSA. V lost 3 bases to trimming and J lost 7 bases; unmatched junction nucleotides: 10. The CDR3 has 15 amino acids.